A selection of T cell receptor beta chains follows, all from one sample in a study of graft-versus-host responses after intestinal transplantation. Only in-frame clones appear in the TCRdb table, and some are missing; sequencing was by immunoSEQ multiplex PCR. The table includes about 86,000 clones, around 89% detected once. For these receptors, no antigen is known. The specimen was unstimulated CD4+ T cells sorted from spleen or lymph node cells, collected before transplant. The receptors derive from a human donor who was the organ donor for an intestinal transplant. Both conserved end residues are trimmed from each CDR3. D genes are given only for firm matches.

>TRBJ2-5|-|TRBV28
ASRTPTGPNRETQY
>TRBJ2-2|TRBD2|TRBV7-3
ASSLLGRGGPGELF
>TRBJ2-3|TRBD2|TRBV15
ATSRVRLAGATDTQY
>TRBJ2-1|TRBD2|TRBV2
ATWTSGVSQF
>TRBJ1-2|TRBD1|TRBV9
ASSRDRNYGYT
>TRBJ1-1|TRBD1|TRBV4-1
AVGVRTGGGTEAF
>TRBJ2-1|TRBD2|TRBV7-2
ASSSGLAGVRF
>TRBJ1-4|TRBD1|TRBV5-6
ASSLSRELTGPNEKLF
>TRBJ2-3|-|TRBV7-3
ASSLSPERSDTQY
>TRBJ2-1|-|TRBV21-1
ASNPRETSGRRNNEQF
>TRBJ2-3|TRBD1|TRBV11-1
ASSRPDRTTDTQY
>TRBJ1-4|TRBD1|TRBV19
ASTDRGVEKLF
>TRBJ1-4|-|TRBV18
ASSPDGEKLF